These T cell receptor beta chains were read from a single sample in a study of identical twins. Each CDR3 protein gets one entry after TCRdb re-called the 5' RACE reads with MiXCR. The data contain over 600,000 distinct CDR3 sequences, less than 25% of them seen just once; the ten biggest clones take up 4% to 5.5%. These data were also filed under a second study, of T cells expressing NK-cell markers.

Sequences were obtained from PBMCs. These receptor sequences come from a woman younger than 35 in good health. The CDR3 runs from the conserved cysteine through the conserved F or W. A D gene is named only where the DNA matches it firmly. Clone size appears in some rows only: once, few, many, or a class for an expanded clone.

D gene	clone size	J gene	V gene	CDR3 protein	CDR3 DNA
.	many	TRBJ2-2	TRBV5-1	CASSLGASGELFF	TGCGCCAGCAGCTTGGGGGCGTCCGGGGAGCTGTTTTTT
TRBD2	.	TRBJ2-2	TRBV5-1	CASSPNLAGGPTGELFF	TGCGCCAGCAGCCCTAACCTAGCGGGAGGGCCCACCGGGGAGCTGTTTTTT
.	.	TRBJ2-2	TRBV13	CASSSPTNTGELFF	TGTGCCAGCAGCTCGCCTACAAACACCGGGGAGCTGTTTTTT
.	.	TRBJ1-2	TRBV9	CASSVRSQGEGYTF	TGTGCCAGCAGCGTGAGGTCCCAGGGCGAGGGCTACACCTTC
TRBD2	few	TRBJ2-3	TRBV5-1	CASSSPSGGANTQYF	TGCGCCAGCAGCTCTCCTAGCGGGGGGGCAAATACGCAGTATTTT
.	.	TRBJ2-1	TRBV4-3	CASSQEGSGHNEQFF	TGCGCCAGCAGCCAAGAAGGGAGCGGTCACAATGAGCAGTTCTTC
.	few	TRBJ1-2	TRBV13	CASSLAGPKGYTF	TGTGCCAGCAGCTTGGCGGGGCCGAAAGGCTACACCTTC
.	.	TRBJ1-6	TRBV12-3/TRBV12-4	CASSPDRTYNSPLHF	TGTGCCAGCAGCCCAGACAGAACCTATAATTCACCCCTCCACTTT
TRBD2	once	TRBJ2-3	TRBV20-1	CSARVLAGFTQYF	TGCAGTGCCAGGGTGCTAGCGGGATTTACGCAGTATTTT
.	.	TRBJ2-1	TRBV19	CASVGRQSYNEQFF	TGTGCATCTGTAGGGAGACAGTCCTACAATGAGCAGTTCTTC
.	few	TRBJ2-5	TRBV5-1	CASSFLGQRQETQYF	TGCGCCAGCAGCTTTTTGGGTCAACGGCAAGAGACCCAGTACTTC
.	few	TRBJ2-7	TRBV12-3/TRBV12-4	CASTRVETPYEQYF	TGTGCCAGCACCCGAGTAGAGACCCCCTACGAGCAGTACTTC
TRBD2	many	TRBJ2-1	TRBV6-4	CASSRAGGNEQFF	TGTGCCAGCAGTCGAGCGGGAGGCAATGAGCAGTTCTTC
.	.	TRBJ2-3	TRBV5-5	CASSLNSADTQYF	TGTGCCAGCAGCTTGAATTCGGCAGATACGCAGTATTTT
.	.	TRBJ2-3	TRBV6-1	CASRPTGTNADTQYF	TGTGCCAGCAGACCCACCGGAACTAACGCAGATACGCAGTATTTT
.	many	TRBJ2-1	TRBV6-2/TRBV6-3	CASSYLVGPQFF	TGTGCCAGCAGTTACCTAGTCGGGCCGCAGTTCTTC
.	.	TRBJ1-1	TRBV4-1	CASSQGVVNTEAFF	TGCGCCAGCAGCCAGGGAGTGGTGAACACTGAAGCTTTCTTT
.	.	TRBJ2-3	TRBV7-2	CASSLAGREADTQYF	TGTGCCAGCAGCTTAGCCGGTAGGGAAGCAGATACGCAGTATTTT
.	.	TRBJ2-1	TRBV18	CASSPRGSSNEQFF	TGTGCCAGCTCACCACGGGGGAGTTCGAATGAGCAGTTCTTC
TRBD2	.	TRBJ2-3	TRBV5-1	CASSGSGGANTQYF	TGCGCCAGCAGCGGTAGCGGGGGGGCTAATACGCAGTATTTT
.	.	TRBJ2-1	TRBV20-1	CSARYGSSYNEQFF	TGCAGTGCTAGATACGGGAGCTCCTACAATGAGCAGTTCTTC
.	.	TRBJ1-3	TRBV29-1	CSVADRYSGNTIYF	TGCAGCGTTGCAGACAGGTACTCTGGAAACACCATATATTTT
.	once	TRBJ2-3	TRBV7-2	CASSPTGLHMDTQYF	TGTGCCAGCAGCCCCACGGGACTCCACATGGATACGCAGTATTTT
.	few	TRBJ2-3	TRBV20-1	CSAHVGGTDTQYF	TGCAGTGCTCATGTGGGGGGTACAGATACGCAGTATTTT
.	.	TRBJ2-1	TRBV9	CASSVAGSSSYNEQFF	TGTGCCAGCAGCGTAGCCGGCAGCAGCTCCTACAATGAGCAGTTCTTC
.	.	TRBJ2-7	TRBV20-1	CSARDRASREQYF	TGCAGTGCTAGAGATCGGGCCAGCCGGGAGCAGTACTTC
.	.	TRBJ2-2	TRBV4-3	CASSQDRNRVLTGELFF	TGCGCCAGCAGCCAAGATAGAAACCGGGTGTTGACCGGGGAGCTGTTTTTT
TRBD1	.	TRBJ2-7	TRBV12-3/TRBV12-4	CAIPGQTPYEQYF	TGTGCCATCCCGGGACAGACTCCGTACGAGCAGTACTTC
TRBD2	many	TRBJ2-1	TRBV7-9	CASSLGLADYNEQFF	TGTGCCAGCAGCTTGGGACTAGCGGATTACAATGAGCAGTTCTTC
.	.	TRBJ2-7	TRBV12-3/TRBV12-4	CASSLDRVYHEQYF	TGTGCCAGCAGTTTAGACAGGGTTTATCACGAGCAGTACTTC
.	few	TRBJ2-1	TRBV29-1	CSVVRANEQFF	TGCAGCGTTGTCAGGGCGAATGAGCAGTTCTTC
.	.	TRBJ1-5	TRBV5-1	CASSLVGRDQPQHF	TGCGCCAGCAGCTTGGTCGGCAGGGATCAGCCCCAGCATTTT
.	many	TRBJ1-2	TRBV29-1	CSAAGRNYGYTF	TGCAGCGCCGCGGGACGGAACTATGGCTACACCTTC
.	few	TRBJ1-1	TRBV20-1	CSASEGLNTEAFF	TGCAGTGCATCCGAAGGGTTGAACACTGAAGCTTTCTTT
TRBD1	few	TRBJ2-6	TRBV20-1	CSASDREWGANVLTF	TGCAGTGCTAGCGACAGGGAGTGGGGGGCCAACGTCCTGACTTTC
.	.	TRBJ1-2	TRBV20-1	CSAAEYGYTF	TGCAGTGCCGCTGAATATGGCTACACCTTC
.	.	TRBJ2-7	TRBV20-1	CSAQRTYEQYF	TGCAGTGCCCAGAGGACCTACGAGCAGTACTTC
.	few	TRBJ1-6	TRBV5-1	CASSWQAEGSPLHF	TGCGCCAGCAGCTGGCAGGCGGAGGGTTCACCCCTCCACTTT
.	few	TRBJ1-4	TRBV3-1	CASSEVTGGREKLFF	TGTGCCAGCAGTGAGGTTACAGGCGGTCGAGAAAAACTGTTTTTT
.	many	TRBJ2-7	TRBV29-1	CSVGGSYEQYF	TGCAGCGTTGGTGGGAGCTACGAGCAGTACTTC
.	.	TRBJ2-2	TRBV12-3/TRBV12-4	CASSQGRMNTGELFF	TGTGCCAGCAGTCAGGGACGGATGAACACCGGGGAGCTGTTTTTT
.	.	TRBJ2-1	TRBV7-9	CASSLAAGRAHIEQFF	TGTGCCAGCAGCTTAGCGGCGGGCAGAGCCCACATTGAGCAGTTCTTC
.	few	TRBJ1-5	TRBV20-1	CSASLRAGQPQHF	TGCAGTGCTAGCCTCAGGGCCGGTCAGCCCCAGCATTTT